This T cell receptor beta chain emerged from a study of cytomegalovirus exposure and HLA in healthy donors. Concerning this clone: Its antigen remains unidentified.

At collection, donors were nominally healthy, but unrecorded immune exposures were probable. Overall study results and limits: A few CMV-associated chains were confirmed in vitro to be specific for CMV antigens. TCR beta V- and J-gene trimming was later associated with a missense DCLRE1C variant. A later analysis reportedly identified an Asian-associated ancestry cluster as carrying fewer N-insertions than the approximately 670-donor mean.

The PCR contained 60 Vbeta and 13 Jbeta primers. Generated by immunoSEQ multiplex PCR, the TCRdb table keeps only in-frame clones and is missing some. Of about 55,000 clones listed, less than 70% are singletons. Sequencing was carried out using PBMCs. This sequence was found in a human donor in good health.

The chain's CDR3 is CASNRGLAGDPSSYNEQFF. CDR3 in DNA: TGTGCCAGCAACCGGGGACTAGCGGGGGACCCGAGCTCCTACAATGAGCAGTTCTTC. The chain uses TRBV4-2 and TRBJ2-1; 14 bases agree with TRBD2. Losses at the gene ends were 7 bases for V and 0 bases for J; bases not matched to a gene: 11. Per germline, CDR1 LGHNA and CDR2 YNFKEQ. The CDR3 contains 19 residues.